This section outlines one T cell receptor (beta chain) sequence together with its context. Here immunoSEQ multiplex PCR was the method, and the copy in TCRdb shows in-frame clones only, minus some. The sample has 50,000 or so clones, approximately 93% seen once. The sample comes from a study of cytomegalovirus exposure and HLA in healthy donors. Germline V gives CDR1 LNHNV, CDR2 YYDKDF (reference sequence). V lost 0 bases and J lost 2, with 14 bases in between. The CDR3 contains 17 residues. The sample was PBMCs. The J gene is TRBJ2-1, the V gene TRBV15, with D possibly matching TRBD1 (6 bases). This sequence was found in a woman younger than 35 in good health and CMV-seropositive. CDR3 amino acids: CATSRDLAGDPYNEQFF. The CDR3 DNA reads TGTGCCACCAGCAGAGATCTGGCAGGGGACCCCTACAATGAGCAGTTCTTC. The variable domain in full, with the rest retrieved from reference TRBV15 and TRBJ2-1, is DAMVIQNPRYQVTQFGKPVTLSCSQTLNHNVMYWYQQKSSQAPKLLFHYYDKDFNNEADTPDNFQSRRPNTSFCFLDIRSPGLGDTAMYLCATSRDLAGDPYNEQFFGPGTRLTVL.